This TCR beta chain came from a study of blood T cell repertoires in COVID-19. Overall study: The samples span acute and convalescent COVID-19 from the United States, Italy and Spain.

In the authors' workflow: Researchers report that nucleated cell counts were estimated from reference gene primer amplification. Some clones are missing from TCRdb's copy, which holds only in-frame ones; the method was immunoSEQ multiplex PCR. The V and J calls and clone size are taken from that table; D and trimming were inferred from the DNA. The data show approximately 300,000 clones, 85% to 90% seen once. The Seattle patients joined while their infection was active and were tracked longitudinally afterward. The TCR sequence derives from a woman aged 25 to 39 with COVID-19, enrolled during active disease. The specimen sequenced was peripheral blood.

The CDR3 loop is CASSSQGHQPQHF. The DNA of the CDR3 is TGTGCCAGCAGTTCTCAGGGTCACCAGCCCCAGCATTTT. The chain employs TRBV6-5 and TRBJ1-5; weak D call: TRBD1 (5 bases). Germline CDR1 and CDR2: MNHEY and SVGAGI. The CDR3 runs 13 residues. V lost 4 bases and J lost 7, with 11 bases in between.